This T cell receptor beta chain originates from a study of blood T cell repertoires in COVID-19. CDR3 size: 13 residues. The ends were cut back, 7 bases at V and 1 base at J, with 10 bases in the middle. Per germline, CDR1 SEHNR and CDR2 FQNEAQ (reference sequence). Using immunoSEQ multiplex PCR, the repertoire was profiled, and TCRdb retains in-frame clones only, with some absent. The sample includes under 200,000 clones, 86% of them seen just once. Participants, about 18 to 89 years old, spanned 25 or so US areas. The rearrangement uses TRBV7-9 and TRBJ1-1, with a possible D match to TRBD1 (5 bases). Sequencing was carried out using PBMCs or T cells enriched from blood (not recorded which). This clonotype originated in a man aged 35-49 years with acute COVID-19. CDR3 in amino acids: CASTGARNTEAFF. CDR3 DNA: TGTGCCAGCACTGGGGCGAGGAACACTGAAGCTTTCTTT.